This T cell receptor (beta chain) was recovered during a study of blood T cell repertoires in COVID-19. V lost 1 base and J lost 6, with 11 bases in between. The CDR3 loop spans 14 amino acids. Per the germline V gene, CDR1 is SGHTA and CDR2 is FQGNSA. Here immunoSEQ multiplex PCR was the method, and the copy in TCRdb shows in-frame clones only, minus some. This sample has more than 300,000 clones; 85% to 90% occur once, and the top ten carry roughly a tenth. The origin of this receptor is a woman aged 25 to 39 who had recovered from COVID-19. The sequencing sample was made of PBMCs or T cells enriched from blood (not recorded which). This chain uses TRBV7-2 with TRBJ2-3, with D unclear. The CDR3 spells CASSLDFYSDTQYF. The DNA of the CDR3 is TGTGCCAGCAGCTTAGACTTCTATTCCGATACGCAGTATTTT. Based on the CDR3 plus reference TRBV7-2 and TRBJ2-3, the full variable domain is GAGVSQSPSNKVTEKGKDVELRCDPISGHTALYWYRQSLGQGLEFLIYFQGNSAPDKSGLPSDRFSAERTGGSVSTLTIQRTQQEDSAVYLCASSLDFYSDTQYFGPGTRLTVL.